The 20 T cell receptor beta chains reported below all come from one sample, sequenced in a study of OX40 agonist ivuxolimab in advanced cancers. This table comes from immunoSEQ multiplex PCR, and its TCRdb copy is limited to in-frame clones, with some not included. The repertoire consists of roughly 100,000 clones, with 70% to 90% occurring once and the leading ten covering 0.79%. The sample here was CD4+ or CD8+ T cells sorted from blood, taken in a trial of the OX40 agonist ivuxolimab. The receptor source for this set is an adult with an advanced solid tumor such as melanoma, head and neck, liver or kidney cancer.

This sequence joins TRBV6-6 and TRBJ2-3; TRBD2 aligns across 9 bases. The V segment lost 6 bases and the J segment 1 base; nucleotides outside the gene matches: 8. The CDR3 is 16 amino acids. Germline V gives CDR1 MNHNY, CDR2 SVGAGI (reference sequence). The CDR3: CASSLGIAGGTDTQYF. For the CDR3, the DNA is TGTGCCAGCAGCCTTGGGATAGCGGGGGGCACAGATACGCAGTATTTT.

This sequence joins TRBV7-8 and TRBJ2-3; 8 bases agree with TRBD2. The junction had 6 bases not matched to a gene; V was cut back by 4 bases and J by 6 bases. From germline, CDR1 is SGHVS and CDR2 FQNEAQ. This CDR3 contains 14 residues. The CDR3 loop is CASSSAGGSDTQYF. DNA for the CDR3: TGTGCCAGCAGCTCTGCGGGGGGCAGCGATACGCAGTATTTT.

The V and J genes are TRBV5-1 and TRBJ1-2, with D possibly being TRBD1 (6 bases). V gave up 5 bases and J gave up 4 bases, with 15 bases separating them. CDR1 is SGHRS, CDR2 YFSETQ, per germline. The CDR3 sequence is 14 residues long. The CDR3 DNA sequence: TGCGCCAGCAGTTCTAGCGGGGGGCTCTATGGCTACACCTTC. This gives the protein CASSSSGGLYGYTF.

The chain is built from TRBV6-5 and TRBJ2-1; 7 bases match TRBD1. Looked up from germline, CDR1 is MNHEY and CDR2 is SVGAGI. The CDR3 loop spans 13 amino acids. Trimming took 4 bases from V and 4 from J; bases not matched to a gene: 1. As DNA, the CDR3 is TGTGCCAGCAGTTTACAGGGGTACAATGAGCAGTTCTTC. It codes for CASSLQGYNEQFF.

This rearrangement joins TRBV4-2 to TRBJ2-5; TRBD2 is a possible D gene (6 bases). From germline, CDR1 is LGHNA and CDR2 YNFKEQ. The V end was cut by 4 bases, the J end by 3 bases, with 9 bases between. This CDR3 comprises 13 residues. The CDR3 region has the DNA TGTGCCAGCAGCCTAGCGGAAAAAGAGACCCAGTACTTC. Translation gives CASSLAEKETQYF.

This clone showed up just a few times. This chain links TRBV7-2 with TRBJ2-6; D is uncertain. The CDR3 loop spans 13 amino acids. Trimming cost V 0 bases and J 4 bases, with 1 base left between them. In germline, CDR1 is SGHTA, CDR2 FQGNSA. The CDR3 bases are TGTGCCAGCAGCTTAGCCGGGGCCAACGTCCTGACTTTC. Its translation is CASSLAGANVLTF.

The chain joins TRBV19 to TRBJ2-5, with 13 bases lining up with TRBD2. V lost 5 bases to trimming and J lost 5 bases; unmatched junction nucleotides: 8. The germline gives CDR1 LNHDA, CDR2 SQIVND (reference sequence). The CDR3 has 16 residues. The CDR3: CASSSPSTSGGETQYF. The CDR3 DNA follows: TGTGCCAGTAGTTCGCCGTCGACTAGCGGGGGGGAGACCCAGTACTTC.

The chain recombines TRBV2 with TRBJ1-6; possibly TRBD1 for D (5 bases). The CDR3 length is 15 residues. V was trimmed by 4 bases and J by 2 bases, leaving 9 bases between them. Germline V CDR1 and CDR2: SNHLY, FYNNEI. Here the CDR3 reads CASSVSGTYNSPLHF. CDR3 coding DNA: TGTGCCAGCAGTGTCTCAGGGACCTATAATTCACCCCTCCACTTT. Using reference TRBV2 and TRBJ1-6 for the parts outside the CDR3, the full variable domain is EPEVTQTPSHQVTQMGQEVILRCVPISNHLYFYWYRQILGQKVEFLVSFYNNEISEKSEIFDDQFSVERPDGSNFTLKIRSTKLEDSAMYFCASSVSGTYNSPLHFGNGTRLTVT.

The rearrangement links TRBV2 to TRBJ1-6; no reliable D call. Deletions cut 7 bases from V and 10 bases from J, with 11 bases between. CDR3 size: 12 residues. Germline V lookup: CDR1 SNHLY, CDR2 FYNNEI. CDR3 protein: CASNYGVSPLHF. The CDR3 DNA follows: TGTGCCAGCAATTACGGGGTATCACCCCTCCACTTT. Supplemented by reference TRBV2 and TRBJ1-6, the full variable domain reads EPEVTQTPSHQVTQMGQEVILRCVPISNHLYFYWYRQILGQKVEFLVSFYNNEISEKSEIFDDQFSVERPDGSNFTLKIRSTKLEDSAMYFCASNYGVSPLHFGNGTRLTVT.

This rearrangement joins TRBV19 to TRBJ1-3; TRBD1 is a possible D gene (6 bases). V shed 6 bases and J shed 2 bases, with 20 bases lying between them. Germline V CDR1 and CDR2: LNHDA, SQIVND (reference sequence). There are 17 residues in the CDR3. CDR3 DNA sequence: TGTGCCAGTAGCGACGCTGGGGACATGGCGGCTGGAAACACCATATATTTT. Translating gives CASSDAGDMAAGNTIYF.

Details on this clone: Other DNA sequences of this sample code for an identical CDR3. The chain carries TRBV18 and TRBJ2-2; TRBD1 matches 8 bases. The CDR3 loop spans 15 amino acids. The J segment lost 5 bases and the V segment lost 2 bases, leaving 4 bases of the junction unmatched. CDR1 is KGHSH and CDR2 is LQKENI in the germline V gene. The DNA of the CDR3 is TGTGCCAGCTCACCAGGGACAGGCTCAACCGGGGAGCTGTTTTTT. This sequence encodes CASSPGTGSTGELFF.

V is TRBV5-1 and J is TRBJ2-7; D gene unclear. V was trimmed by 1 base and J by 3 bases, leaving 11 bases between them. From germline, CDR1 is SGHRS and CDR2 YFSETQ. The CDR3 consists of 14 residues. CDR3 protein: CASSLTNSFYEQYF. The DNA of the CDR3 is TGCGCCAGCAGCTTGACGAACAGTTTCTACGAGCAGTACTTC.

This chain links TRBV29-1 with TRBJ1-1, with 9 bases that match TRBD1. The CDR3 covers 12 residues. V lost 7 bases, J lost 5 bases, and 5 bases stayed unmatched. CDR1 is SQVTM and CDR2 is ANQGSEA in the germline V gene. DNA for the CDR3: TGCAGCGGGGACAGGGAAGGTACTGAAGCTTTCTTT. It yields the protein CSGDREGTEAFF.

The chain combines TRBV10-3 with TRBJ2-3, with D maybe TRBD1 (6 bases). The CDR3 is made up of 16 amino acids. Per the germline V gene, CDR1 is ENHRY and CDR2 is SYGVKD. V gave up 2 bases and J gave up 6 bases, with 18 bases separating them. The CDR3 coding sequence is TGTGCCATCAGTGAGCGCAGGGGAGTTATGGGCGATACGCAGTATTTT. Translation: CAISERRGVMGDTQYF.

The chain combines TRBV15 with TRBJ2-3; no definite D call. Trimming left V 0 bases short and J 4 bases short, with 5 bases between. Germline CDR1 LNHNV, CDR2 YYDKDF (reference sequence). This CDR3 has 13 residues. The CDR3 reads CATSRDPADTQYF. CDR3 nucleotides: TGTGCCACCAGCAGAGATCCGGCAGATACGCAGTATTTT.

V gene TRBV5-1 combines with J gene TRBJ2-7, with TRBD1 matching over 10 bases. Germline trimming cut 4 bases from V and 2 bases from J; bases unmatched to any gene: 3. This CDR3 region has 14 residues. CDR1 and CDR2 (germline): SGHRS, YFSETQ. The CDR3 DNA reads as TGCGCCAGCAGCGGAGGACAGGGGGCCTACGAGCAGTACTTC. Protein product: CASSGGQGAYEQYF.

CDR3 sequence reads: CAWSDVQSTTGELFF. CDR3 coding DNA: TGTGCCTGGAGTGATGTACAGAGTACTACCGGGGAGCTGTTTTTT. The rearrangement uses TRBV30 and TRBJ2-2; D is unclear. Deletions cut 1 base from V and 5 bases from J, with 14 bases between. Looked up from germline, CDR1 is GTSNPN and CDR2 is SVGIG (reference sequence). This CDR3 comprises 15 residues. The full variable domain, with the rest looked up from reference TRBV30 and TRBJ2-2, is SQTIHQWPATLVQPVGSPLSLECTVEGTSNPNLYWYRQAAGRGLQLLFYSVGIGQISSEVPQNLSASRPQDRQFILSSKKLLLSDSGFYLCAWSDVQSTTGELFFGEGSRLTVL.

V gene TRBV4-3 combines with J gene TRBJ1-2; tentative D call: TRBD1 (5 bases). Trimming cost V 1 base and J 2 bases, with 14 bases left between them. This CDR3 has 16 residues. The germline CDR1 and CDR2 sequences are LGHNA and YSLEER. The CDR3 DNA reads as TGCGCCAGCAGCCAAGTTGGGGTGGCAGGGAACTATGGCTACACCTTC. Encoded protein: CASSQVGVAGNYGYTF.

V gene TRBV7-2 combines with J gene TRBJ2-3; no firm D call. Trimming removed 5 bases from V and 4 bases from J, with 10 bases in between. The CDR3 has 13 amino acids. CDR1 is SGHTA, CDR2 FQGNSA, per germline. The CDR3 DNA follows: TGTGCCAGCAGCCCCCCTGGGGCAGATACGCAGTATTTT. Amino acids: CASSPPGADTQYF.

The chain is built from TRBV7-9 and TRBJ2-3, with 12 nucleotides matching TRBD2. This CDR3 has 16 amino acids. Trimming took 4 bases from V and 4 from J; bases not matched to a gene: 6. CDR1 and CDR2 (germline): SEHNR, FQNEAQ (reference sequence). This CDR3 reads CASSSSSGGASDTQYF. CDR3 DNA: TGTGCCAGCAGCTCATCTAGCGGGGGGGCCTCAGATACGCAGTATTTT.